The clone carrying this TCR beta chain has just a few counts. The antigen is undetermined. Controls scored 5 or less on a depressive symptom inventory and never had mood disorders. The data derive from a study of untreated major depressive disorder. Findings and limits, study-wide: Compared with controls, depressed patients showed more TRBV05-01 (Vbeta 5.1) usage in CD4+ T cells. Sequencing comparisons covered only three preselected Vbeta families.

CDR1 MDHEN and CDR2 SYDVKM come from the germline V gene. V shed 6 bases and J shed 4 bases, with 10 bases lying between them. There are 13 residues in the CDR3. Data came from immunoSEQ multiplex PCR; TCRdb stores just in-frame clones and leaves some out. The top ten hold around 0.45% of the sample, which has about 22,000 clones, roughly 90% seen once. The receptor was isolated from a woman aged 40 to 55 in good health. The rearrangement joins TRBV28 to TRBJ1-5, with a weak D call TRBD1 (6 bases). The sequencing sample was made of CD4+ T cells from PBMCs. CDR3 in amino acids: CASRTTGNQPQHF. The DNA for the CDR3 is TGTGCCAGCAGGACAACAGGGAATCAGCCCCAGCATTTT.